Shown below are 16 T cell receptor beta chains from a single sample sequenced in a study of radiotherapy plus CTLA-4 blockade in lung cancer. Sequencing used immunoSEQ multiplex PCR; TCRdb keeps in-frame clones, though not all of them. This sample yields 20,000 to 30,000 clones, of which about 77% are seen a single time; about 24% belongs to the top ten. The source material was peripheral blood, sampled from a patient treated with radiotherapy plus ipilimumab. The receptors come from a human donor with non-small cell lung cancer that progressed on radiotherapy plus ipilimumab.

The chain recombines TRBV15 with TRBJ2-1; D uncertain. Trimming took off 0 bases at V and 0 bases at J, with 9 bases between the two ends. This CDR3 has 16 amino acids. The germline V gene encodes CDR1 LNHNV and CDR2 YYDKDF (reference sequence). CDR3 DNA sequence: TGTGCCACCAGCAGAGAGGGCCGGAGCTCCTACAATGAGCAGTTCTTC. It yields the protein CATSREGRSSYNEQFF.

The V gene is TRBV19, the J gene TRBJ2-7; 7 bases map to TRBD2. V lost 6 bases, J lost 2 bases, and 10 bases stayed unmatched. The germline CDR1 and CDR2 sequences are LNHDA and SQIVND (reference sequence). The CDR3 has 15 residues. The CDR3 nucleotides read TGTGCCAGTAGGGCGTCCCAACGGGGGGCCTACGAGCAGTACTTC. This gives the protein CASRASQRGAYEQYF.

The V call is TRBV28, the J call TRBJ2-2; D not resolved. The length of the CDR3 is 13 residues. The germline CDR1 and CDR2 sequences are MDHEN and SYDVKM. The V gene lost 3 bases and the J gene lost 6 bases, with 8 bases spanning the gap. This CDR3 reads CASSFVGSGELFF. In nucleotides, the CDR3 is TGTGCCAGCAGTTTCGTAGGGTCCGGGGAGCTGTTTTTT.

V gene TRBV7-2 combines with J gene TRBJ2-7, with D perhaps given as TRBD1 or TRBD2 (5 bases each). V was trimmed by 2 bases and J by 0 bases, leaving 11 bases between them. Germline V gene sequence: CDR1 SGHTA, CDR2 FQGNSA. The CDR3 totals 15 residues. The CDR3 reads CASSLNGDRSYEQYF. The CDR3 DNA is TGTGCCAGCAGCTTAAACGGGGACCGCTCCTACGAGCAGTACTTC. The complete variable domain, with remaining parts taken from reference TRBV7-2 and TRBJ2-7, reads GAGVSQSPSNKVTEKGKDVELRCDPISGHTALYWYRQSLGQGLEFLIYFQGNSAPDKSGLPSDRFSAERTGGSVSTLTIQRTQQEDSAVYLCASSLNGDRSYEQYFGPGTRLTVT.

This chain uses TRBV11-2 with TRBJ2-5, with D maybe TRBD1 (7 bases). Germline loops: CDR1 SGHAT, CDR2 FQNNGV. Trimming left V 6 bases short and J 0 bases short, with 14 bases between. There are 15 residues in the CDR3. The chain's CDR3 is CASSPGGMYQETQYF. The CDR3 DNA is TGTGCCAGCAGTCCAGGGGGGATGTACCAAGAGACCCAGTACTTC.

This clone came up a few times. The rearrangement links TRBV29-1 to TRBJ1-2, with D uncertain. Germline CDR1 reads SQVTM; CDR2 reads ANQGSEA. V was clipped by 0 bases and J by 6 bases, with 11 bases between them. The CDR3 consists of 13 residues. CDR3 nucleotides: TGCAGCGTTGAAGATGTGCGAGGAAATGGCTACACCTTC. Translation gives CSVEDVRGNGYTF.

The V and J genes are TRBV28 and TRBJ2-7; tentatively, D is TRBD1 (5 bases). V lost 6 bases and J 1 base, leaving 16 bases between the germline ends. CDR1 MDHEN and CDR2 SYDVKM come from the germline V gene. This CDR3 contains 15 residues. CDR3 bases: TGTGCCAGCAGATCAGACAGATTGACGTCCTACGAGCAGTACTTC. Translating it yields CASRSDRLTSYEQYF.

This chain connects TRBV30 to TRBJ1-3; tentatively, D is TRBD1 (6 bases). The germline V gene encodes CDR1 GTSNPN and CDR2 SVGIG (reference sequence). V lost 2 bases, J lost 2 bases, and 10 bases lay in between. CDR3 length: 14 amino acids. In nucleotides, the CDR3 is TGTGCCTGGAGTAAAGGGGGGCCTGGAAACACCATATATTTT. Translated, it gives CAWSKGGPGNTIYF.

V and J are TRBV9 and TRBJ2-5; no reliable D call. CDR3 length: 13 amino acids. Trimming stripped 3 bases from V and 0 bases from J, with 6 bases between. Germline-derived CDR1 and CDR2 are SGDLS and YYNGEE. The CDR3 loop reads CASSAANQETQYF. DNA for the CDR3: TGTGCCAGCAGCGCTGCTAACCAAGAGACCCAGTACTTC.

The V gene is TRBV6-5, the J gene TRBJ1-1; maybe TRBD1 (5 bases). Germline V gene data show CDR1 as MNHEY and CDR2 as SVGAGI. The CDR3 extends over 15 amino acids. The ends were cut back, 0 bases at V and 4 bases at J, with 12 bases in the middle. CDR3: CASSYSGRAGTEAFF. Here the CDR3 DNA reads TGTGCCAGCAGTTACTCCGGCAGGGCAGGCACTGAAGCTTTCTTT.

In this sample, this clone turned up once. The rearrangement joins TRBV25-1 to TRBJ2-1; D is ambiguous. Between the trimmed V and J ends, which lost 5 bases and 11 bases, there was a span of 13 bases. The length of the CDR3 is 12 residues. Germline V gives CDR1 MGHDK, CDR2 SYGVNS. The CDR3 DNA reads TGTGCCAGCAGTCCTTTGGGCAGACAGCAGTTCTTC. The encoded protein is CASSPLGRQQFF.

This CDR3 is CASSLALGYEQYF. As DNA, the CDR3 is TGTGCCAGCAGTTTAGCTCTCGGCTACGAGCAGTACTTC. The genes are TRBV27 and TRBJ2-7, with D hard to call. CDR1 MNHEY and CDR2 SMNVEV come from the germline V gene (reference sequence). With 2 bases removed from V and 3 bases from J, the gap between germline ends came to 8 bases. The CDR3 has 13 amino acids.

The V and J genes are TRBV2 and TRBJ1-4, with 10 positions matching TRBD1. The CDR3 runs 18 residues. Germline loops: CDR1 SNHLY, CDR2 FYNNEI. J was trimmed by 1 base and V by 7 bases; bases with no gene match: 12. The CDR3 here is CASTQTGGALGTNEKLFF. CDR3 coding DNA: TGTGCCAGCACTCAGACAGGGGGCGCGTTGGGAACTAATGAAAAACTGTTTTTT.

The V gene is TRBV28, the J gene TRBJ1-2, with 10 bases that match TRBD1. Germline V gene sequence: CDR1 MDHEN, CDR2 SYDVKM. The CDR3 totals 17 residues. Trimming took 5 bases from V and 5 from J; bases not matched to a gene: 14. The DNA for the CDR3 is TGTGCCAGCAGTCCCCCCTTGGGACAGGGGCCAGATTATGGCTACACCTTC. It translates to CASSPPLGQGPDYGYTF.

V gene TRBV4-2 combines with J gene TRBJ1-2; D perhaps matches TRBD1 (5 bases). Germline V gene data show CDR1 as LGHNA and CDR2 as YNFKEQ. The V gene lost 0 bases and the J gene lost 4 bases, with 24 bases spanning the gap. The CDR3 consists of 19 residues. The CDR3: CASSQDHGTLQAKTYGYTF. The CDR3, as DNA: TGTGCCAGCAGCCAAGATCACGGGACTTTGCAGGCTAAGACCTATGGCTACACCTTC.

DNA for the CDR3: TGTGCCAGCAGTTTAGTAGCCGCCACTGAAGCTTTCTTT. Residues: CASSLVAATEAFF. The rearrangement links TRBV28 to TRBJ1-1, with D unresolved. The CDR3 runs 13 residues. The germline V gene has CDR1 MDHEN and CDR2 SYDVKM. The V end lost 2 bases, the J end lost 4 bases, and 8 bases lay between the germline ends.